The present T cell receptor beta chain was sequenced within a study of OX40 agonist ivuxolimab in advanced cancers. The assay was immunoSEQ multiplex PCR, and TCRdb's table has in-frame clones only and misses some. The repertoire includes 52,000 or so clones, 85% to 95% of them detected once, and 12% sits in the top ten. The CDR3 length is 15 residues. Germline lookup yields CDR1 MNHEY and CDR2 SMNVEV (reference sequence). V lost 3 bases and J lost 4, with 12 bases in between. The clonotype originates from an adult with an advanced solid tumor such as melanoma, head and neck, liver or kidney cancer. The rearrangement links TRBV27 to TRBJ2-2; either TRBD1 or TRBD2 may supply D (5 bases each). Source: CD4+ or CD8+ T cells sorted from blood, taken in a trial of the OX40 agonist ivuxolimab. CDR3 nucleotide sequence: TGTGCCAGCAGTTTGGGGGTCAGTCTCACCGGGGAGCTGTTTTTT. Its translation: CASSLGVSLTGELFF.